This is a list of T cell receptor beta chains from one sample in a study of cytomegalovirus exposure and HLA in healthy donors. Sequencing was performed with immunoSEQ multiplex PCR; in TCRdb, only in-frame clones are kept and a portion is missing. The sample lists 200,000 to 250,000 clones; under 90% were seen once. The sequenced material came from PBMCs. Receptor source: a human donor in good health. Each CDR3 is given without its conserved first and last residue.

>TRBJ1-2|TRBV5-1
ASSLASLGFGYT
>TRBJ2-7|TRBV7-9
ASSFDAGTVHEQY
>TRBJ1-1|TRBV7-9
SQRTMNTEAF
>TRBJ2-1|TRBV2
ASSGASWDNEQF
>TRBJ2-2|TRBV5-1
ASSLRPSGSGTGELF
>TRBJ2-7|TRBV7-6
ASSLALASAYEQY
>TRBJ2-5|TRBV7-8
ASSLVSLAGGQETQY
>TRBJ1-5|TRBV6-6
ASSRQGDQPQH
>TRBJ2-7|TRBV7-6
ASSLGGTSGSPSAYEQY
>TRBJ2-1|TRBV27
ASRQYNEQF
>TRBJ1-5|TRBV7-2
ASSEGGGNQPQH
>TRBJ2-5|TRBV7-2
ASSLTRQETQY
>TRBJ2-3|TRBV5-3
ARSWLDRGSTDTQY
>TRBJ2-7|TRBV7-2
ASTQGGYEQY
>TRBJ2-1|TRBV29-1
SAIWAFNNEQF